Below are 29 T cell receptor beta chains sequenced from a single sample in a study of cytotoxic CD8 clonotypes in ibrutinib-treated CLL. The assay was immunoSEQ multiplex PCR, and TCRdb's table has in-frame clones only and misses some. The sample shows some 150,000 clones, approximately 77% of them seen only once. The sequenced sample was PBMCs, obtained after 12 months of ibrutinib treatment. These receptors were taken from a human donor with chronic lymphocytic leukemia.

This chain uses TRBV11-1 with TRBJ2-2, with D perhaps TRBD2 (5 bases). Trimming cost V 3 bases and J 4 bases, with 15 bases left between them. This CDR3 is 16 amino acids long. Germline CDR1 is SGHAT and CDR2 is FQDESV (reference sequence). CDR3 coding DNA: TGTGCCAGCAGCTTCCGTCCGCAAGGAGGCACCGGGGAGCTGTTTTTT. It translates to CASSFRPQGGTGELFF.

The chain is built from TRBV6-1 and TRBJ2-7; the D gene is possibly TRBD1 (6 bases). Germline V lookup: CDR1 MNHNS, CDR2 SASEGT. V lost 5 bases, J lost 3 bases, and 11 bases lay in between. The CDR3 has 13 amino acids. DNA of the CDR3: TGTGCCAGCAGTCGGGACAAAGACTACGAGCAGTACTTC. Its translation is CASSRDKDYEQYF.

This clone was seen more than once but under ten times. The chain joins TRBV6-6 to TRBJ1-3; D remains unclear. The CDR3 is 16 amino acids. Trimming removed 0 bases at V and 0 bases at J, with 9 bases between. The germline gives CDR1 MNHNY, CDR2 SVGAGI (reference sequence). In nucleotides, the CDR3 is TGTGCCAGCAGTTACTCGAAGACCCGCTCTGGAAACACCATATATTTT. Its protein is CASSYSKTRSGNTIYF.

This chain joins TRBV7-9 and TRBJ2-7; TRBD1 matches 7 bases. Looked up from germline, CDR1 is SEHNR and CDR2 is FQNEAQ (reference sequence). This CDR3 is 12 amino acids long. Trimming cost V 6 bases and J 6 bases; bases outside gene matches: 5. For the CDR3, the DNA is TGTGCCAGCAGGCTACAGGGGCCCGAGCAGTACTTC. Amino acids: CASRLQGPEQYF.

The chain is built from TRBV5-1 and TRBJ1-1; D remains ambiguous. The length of the CDR3 is 15 residues. Trimming stripped 4 bases from V and 1 base from J, with 14 bases between. Looked up from germline, CDR1 is SGHRS and CDR2 is YFSETQ. CDR3 sequence: CASSLTGNGNTEAFF. The CDR3 DNA follows: TGCGCCAGCAGCCTGACGGGAAATGGGAACACTGAAGCTTTCTTT.

The J gene is TRBJ1-1, the V gene TRBV18; the D gene is possibly TRBD1 (5 bases). The CDR3 sequence is 13 residues long. The germline CDR1 and CDR2 sequences are KGHSH and LQKENI. Between the trimmed V and J ends, which lost 4 bases and 1 base, there was a span of 7 bases. The CDR3 DNA reads TGTGCCAGCTCACGGGACTCGAACACTGAAGCTTTCTTT. Translating it yields CASSRDSNTEAFF. Combining the CDR3 with reference TRBV18 and TRBJ1-1 gives the whole variable domain NAGVMQNPRHLVRRRGQEARLRCSPMKGHSHVYWYRQLPEEGLKFMVYLQKENIIDESGMPKERFSAEFPKEGPSILRIQQVVRGDSAAYFCASSRDSNTEAFFGQGTRLTVV.

The chain carries TRBV11-3 and TRBJ2-7, with a tentative D call TRBD1 (6 bases). CDR1 SGHNT and CDR2 YENEEA come from the germline V gene. This CDR3 comprises 14 residues. Trimming took off 5 bases at V and 2 bases at J, with 13 bases between the two ends. CDR3 sequence: CASSLLAGAYEQYF. CDR3 sequence (DNA): TGTGCCAGCAGCCTATTGGCAGGGGCCTACGAGCAGTACTTC. The variable domain in full, completed from reference TRBV11-3 and TRBJ2-7, reads EAGVVQSPRYKIIEKKQPVAFWCNPISGHNTLYWYLQNLGQGPELLIRYENEEAVDDSQLPKDRFSAERLKGVDSTLKIQPAELGDSAVYLCASSLLAGAYEQYFGPGTRLTVT.

The CDR3 loop is CASRSGTIYEQFF. The CDR3 bases are TGTGCCAGCAGGTCCGGGACAATCTATGAGCAGTTCTTC. This chain joins TRBV9 and TRBJ2-1, with D perhaps matching TRBD1 (6 bases). The CDR3 is 13 residues long. CDR1 is SGDLS, CDR2 YYNGEE, per germline. The V end was cut by 5 bases, the J end by 8 bases, with 14 bases between.

V gene TRBV9 combines with J gene TRBJ2-3, with a tentative D call TRBD1 (6 bases). Trimming left V 4 bases short and J 2 bases short, with 20 bases between. Per germline, CDR1 SGDLS and CDR2 YYNGEE. This CDR3 region has 17 residues. The CDR3 is CASSPPWDTTPTDTQYF. CDR3 DNA sequence: TGTGCCAGCAGCCCCCCTTGGGACACAACCCCCACAGATACGCAGTATTTT.

V usage is TRBV28 and J usage is TRBJ1-5; possibly TRBD1 for D (5 bases). The V end lost 3 bases, the J end lost 4 bases, and 7 bases lay between the germline ends. The CDR3 extends over 13 amino acids. Germline loops: CDR1 MDHEN, CDR2 SYDVKM. The CDR3 region has the DNA TGTGCCAGCAGTTTCTCAGGGAATCAGCCCCAGCATTTT. It specifies CASSFSGNQPQHF.

The chain carries TRBV28 and TRBJ2-7; TRBD2 might be the D (5 bases). Germline values: CDR1 MDHEN, CDR2 SYDVKM. V lost 7 bases, J lost 5 bases, and 21 bases lay in between. The CDR3 loop spans 15 amino acids. In DNA, the CDR3 is TGTGCCAGCAACCCCGAGGATGAGGGCTTGGACGAGCAGTACTTC. Its protein product is CASNPEDEGLDEQYF.

CDR3 DNA: TGTGCCTGGAGTGTTGGGGTTCGACAGCCCCAGCATTTT. It is translated as CAWSVGVRQPQHF. V usage is TRBV30 and J usage is TRBJ1-5, with D unclear. V shed 0 bases and J shed 7 bases, with 10 bases lying between them. The length of the CDR3 is 13 residues. Per germline, CDR1 GTSNPN and CDR2 SVGIG (reference sequence).

V and J are TRBV5-1 and TRBJ1-1; no clear D gene. The V end was cut by 2 bases, the J end by 1 base, with 9 bases between. Germline lookup yields CDR1 SGHRS and CDR2 YFSETQ. The CDR3 has 14 residues. The CDR3 DNA follows: TGCGCCAGCAGCTTCGAGGTTCCGAACACTGAAGCTTTCTTT. It is translated as CASSFEVPNTEAFF.

The chain links TRBV5-1 to TRBJ2-6; the D gene is possibly TRBD1 (5 bases). CDR1 and CDR2 (germline): SGHRS, YFSETQ. This CDR3 is built from 16 residues. V dropped 0 bases and J dropped 2 bases, with 9 bases sitting between them. CDR3 DNA sequence: TGCGCCAGCAGCTTGGGTCTAGGGGCTGGGGCCAACGTCCTGACTTTC. As protein: CASSLGLGAGANVLTF.

The chain combines TRBV28 with TRBJ2-5, with 7 bases aligning to TRBD1. CDR1 MDHEN and CDR2 SYDVKM come from the germline V gene. The V and J ends lost 8 bases and 1 base, in that order; junction bases with no gene match: 4. This CDR3 spans 13 amino acids. CDR3 amino acids: CASGQVTQETQYF. In nucleotides, the CDR3 is TGTGCCAGCGGACAGGTAACCCAAGAGACCCAGTACTTC.

The chain is built from TRBV4-1 and TRBJ2-5; D is perhaps TRBD2 (5 bases). V was pared by 4 bases and J by 4 bases, with 16 bases between. Germline CDR1 and CDR2: MGHRA and YSYEKL. This CDR3 comprises 15 residues. The CDR3 sequence: CASSPSAGSGETQYF. CDR3 nucleotides: TGCGCCAGCAGCCCCTCGGCGGGTTCCGGAGAGACCCAGTACTTC.

This sequence joins TRBV27 and TRBJ1-1; tentatively, D is TRBD1 (5 bases). Germline assignment: CDR1 MNHEY and CDR2 SMNVEV (reference sequence). The CDR3 contains 13 residues. Trimming left V 2 bases short and J 5 bases short, with 9 bases between. The DNA of the CDR3 is TGTGCCAGCAGTTTAGTGGGGGGGACTGAAGCTTTCTTT. The encoded protein is CASSLVGGTEAFF.

The genes are TRBV11-3 and TRBJ2-7; D gene unclear. The CDR3 extends over 11 amino acids. From germline, CDR1 is SGHNT and CDR2 YENEEA. V lost 1 base and J 7 bases, leaving 5 bases between the germline ends. The CDR3 loop reads CASSLALEQYF. Here the CDR3 DNA reads TGTGCCAGCAGCTTAGCCCTGGAGCAGTACTTC.

The genes are TRBV27 and TRBJ2-7; TRBD1 matches at 8 bases. From germline, CDR1 is MNHEY and CDR2 SMNVEV (reference sequence). The CDR3 has 14 amino acids. With 5 bases clipped from V and 6 bases from J, the junction kept 9 bases outside the gene matches. The CDR3, as DNA: TGTGCCAGCAGTCCCGGACAGGGATTCATCGAGCAGTACTTC. This gives the protein CASSPGQGFIEQYF.

This clone appeared a few times. V is TRBV18 and J is TRBJ1-2; a weak D match, TRBD1 (6 bases). Germline V lookup: CDR1 KGHSH, CDR2 LQKENI. The length of the CDR3 is 14 residues. Trimming shortened V by 3 bases and J by 4 bases, and 12 bases separated the two germline ends. Here the CDR3 DNA reads TGTGCCAGCTCACCGGAAGGGGGGGGCTATGGCTACACCTTC. Translated, it gives CASSPEGGGYGYTF.

The CDR3 protein is CASSLGLRASGNYEQYF. The CDR3 bases are TGTGCCAGCAGCTTAGGCCTCCGGGCTAGCGGGAATTACGAGCAGTACTTC. The chain has TRBV13 and TRBJ2-7, with TRBD2 identical over 9 bases. Germline V lookup: CDR1 PRHDT, CDR2 FYEKMQ (reference sequence). The CDR3 contains 17 residues. V shed 0 bases and J 4 bases; nucleotides not matched to a gene: 10. The whole variable domain, filled in from reference TRBV13 and TRBJ2-7, reads AAGVIQSPRHLIKEKRETATLKCYPIPRHDTVYWYQQGPGQDPQFLISFYEKMQSDKGSIPDRFSAQQFSDYHSELNMSSLELGDSALYFCASSLGLRASGNYEQYFGPGTRLTVT.

This clone has a single count. This chain links TRBV5-4 with TRBJ2-4, with D possibly TRBD1 on 6 matching bases. This CDR3 contains 15 residues. Germline loops: CDR1 SGHNT, CDR2 YYREEE (reference sequence). The germline V and J ends were trimmed by 1 base and 0 bases, with 8 bases remaining between them. The CDR3 sequence: CASSLKGEAKNIQYF. For the CDR3, the DNA is TGTGCCAGCAGCTTGAAGGGGGAAGCCAAAAACATTCAGTACTTC.

The J gene is TRBJ2-7, the V gene TRBV9; D ambiguous. The V gene's germline CDR1 is SGDLS and CDR2 YYNGEE. This CDR3 spans 12 amino acids. V was pared by 4 bases and J by 2 bases, with 7 bases between. In nucleotides, the CDR3 is TGTGCCAGCAGCAAAGGAACCTACGAGCAGTACTTC. This sequence encodes CASSKGTYEQYF.

This clone was counted only a few times. The CDR3 sequence is CASSKGGLAVNDYEQYF. Here the CDR3 DNA reads TGTGCCAGCAGCAAAGGGGGACTAGCGGTGAACGATTACGAGCAGTACTTC. The chain carries TRBV21-1 and TRBJ2-7; the D call in the table, TRBD2, was not verified against the DNA. TRBV21-1 is a recognized pseudogene. The length of the CDR3 is 17 residues.

The chain uses TRBV19 and TRBJ2-1, with D possibly being TRBD1 (7 bases). The CDR3 contains 16 residues. Germline V gene data show CDR1 as LNHDA and CDR2 as SQIVND (reference sequence). V was trimmed by 2 bases and J by 4 bases, leaving 15 bases between them. The CDR3 here is CASSIFTQGGYNEQFF. In nucleotides, the CDR3 is TGTGCCAGTAGTATATTTACCCAGGGGGGTTACAATGAGCAGTTCTTC.

V is TRBV5-1 and J is TRBJ2-1; D may be TRBD2 (5 bases). Germline CDR1 is SGHRS and CDR2 is YFSETQ. This CDR3 contains 15 residues. V lost 0 bases and J lost 7, with 14 bases in between. The CDR3 spells CASSLALPGINEQFF. In nucleotides, the CDR3 is TGCGCCAGCAGCTTGGCCTTACCGGGGATAAATGAGCAGTTCTTC.

This chain joins TRBV21-1 and TRBJ1-5; TRBD1, the table's D call, lacks a check against the DNA. TRBV21-1 is recorded as a pseudogene. This CDR3 is 12 amino acids long. In DNA, the CDR3 is TGTGCCAGCAGCTTGCGACAGGGAGCCCAGCATTTT. Protein product: CASSLRQGAQHF.

This clone was counted a few times. The chain employs TRBV7-9 and TRBJ1-5, with D possibly being TRBD1 (5 bases). The germline V and J ends were trimmed by 7 bases and 5 bases, with 15 bases remaining between them. The CDR3 has 14 amino acids. CDR1 is SEHNR, CDR2 FQNEAQ, per germline (reference sequence). The DNA of the CDR3 is TGTGCCAGCACTAGAACTGGGGCCGATCAGCCCCAGCATTTT. Residues: CASTRTGADQPQHF.

The chain employs TRBV28 and TRBJ2-7; D might be TRBD1 (6 bases). The ends were cut back, 4 bases at V and 2 bases at J, with 15 bases in the middle. CDR3 length: 15 amino acids. Germline V gene lookup returns CDR1 MDHEN and CDR2 SYDVKM. Written as DNA, the CDR3 is TGTGCCAGCAGTTCATCGTCCACAGGGCCCTACGAGCAGTACTTC. Encoded protein: CASSSSSTGPYEQYF.